The T cell receptor (beta chain) described here comes from a study of T cell responses to AZD1222 COVID-19 vaccine. General study results and limits: Dominant CD4 TCR responses targeted spike regions 160-218 and 743-854. It should be noted that donors were predominantly white British and more often female, and clonal diversity was possibly underestimated. Targeting of unmutated variant regions was reportedly seen in nearly half of spike-specific TCRs.

This CDR3 has 14 residues. Trimming removed 0 bases from V and 7 bases from J, with 14 bases in between. Germline V gene sequence: CDR1 SGHNT, CDR2 YYREEE (reference sequence). Clones were sequenced by immunoSEQ multiplex PCR, and TCRdb holds only the in-frame ones, with some missing. The sample contains under 110,000 clones, roughly 88% of which appear only once. Regarding this clone: Its matching antigen is unknown.

Material: peripheral blood, obtained 28 days after the second AZD1222 dose. The gene calls are TRBV5-4 and TRBJ2-7; D perhaps matches TRBD1 (5 bases). This receptor was obtained from an adult who received the AZD1222 COVID-19 vaccine. The CDR3 sequence: CASSLGGALREQYF. The CDR3 DNA reads as TGTGCCAGCAGCTTGGGTGGGGCTCTTAGGGAGCAGTACTTC.